The T cell receptor beta chain described here comes from a study of early T cells in non-severe SARS-CoV-2 infection. Across the study: Chains were not paired, and sequencing was done on bulk RNA from unsorted whole blood.

Individual cDNA molecules received unique molecular identifiers during library preparation. TCRdb recomputed calls from the 5' RACE reads with MiXCR, one row per CDR3 protein. This sample yields more than 60,000 distinct CDR3 sequences, of which around 12% are seen a single time; around 2.9% belongs to the top ten. Here the sequenced sample was whole blood, taken at baseline. This receptor was identified in an adult who was a healthcare worker with PCR-confirmed SARS-CoV-2 infection or an uninfected control (not recorded which).

CDR3 coding DNA: TGTGCCAGCAGGCCGGGGACAGGGGCCCAATACGAGCAGTACTTC. Protein sequence: CASRPGTGAQYEQYF. The V call is TRBV6-6, the J call TRBJ2-7; 10 bases fit TRBD1. The J segment lost 4 bases and the V segment lost 6 bases, leaving 9 bases of the junction unmatched. Germline assignment: CDR1 MNHNY and CDR2 SVGAGI (reference sequence). The CDR3 consists of 15 residues.